This TCR beta chain derives from a study of blood T cells in healthy people across ages. Points from the study as a whole: Samples with more naive T cells showed higher observed beta diversity. The study lacked donor CMV status, which possibly confounded expanded clonotype changes.

This CDR3 is built from 17 residues. From germline, CDR1 is SGHTA and CDR2 FQGNSA. J gave up 6 bases and V 2 bases, and 11 bases lay outside the gene matches. Donors each provided about 10 milliliters of peripheral blood. For the second PCR, which ran for 7 to 11 cycles, a sample-barcoded 5' primer and a J-beta primer mix were used. Each TCR beta cDNA got a 12-nucleotide random molecular identifier. TCRdb independently ran MiXCR on the 5' RACE reads; one entry per CDR3 protein. This sample has hundreds of thousands of distinct CDR3 sequences, with more than 55% found just once. Notes on this clonotype: Its antigen is not known.

The J gene is TRBJ2-3, the V gene TRBV7-2; the match to TRBD2 covers 10 bases. The sequenced material came from blood. The TCR sequence derives from a man in his forties in good health. This CDR3 reads CASSLRGLAGARDTQYF. The CDR3 DNA reads as TGTGCCAGCAGCTTAAGAGGGCTAGCGGGGGCTCGCGATACGCAGTATTTT.